The rows below give T cell receptor beta chains drawn from one sample of a study of blood T cell repertoires in COVID-19. Assay: immunoSEQ multiplex PCR; the TCRdb copy retains only in-frame clones and omits some. The sample carries under 350,000 clones, roughly 86% recorded once. The specimen was peripheral blood. These receptors all stem from a woman in her 30s with COVID-19, enrolled during active disease. The CDR3 runs from the conserved cysteine through the conserved F or W. D genes are given only for firm matches. Rows may omit the clone size; those that give it use once, few, many or a size class.

d_call clone_size j_call v_call cdr3_aa cdr3_nt
TRBD1 . TRBJ2-5 TRBV11-3 CAKTSRDRVQETQYF TGTGCCAAGACTTCCCGGGACAGGGTCCAAGAGACCCAGTACTTC
. . TRBJ1-6 TRBV28 CASSLEGRRYNSPLHF TGTGCCAGCAGTTTAGAAGGGAGGCGGTATAATTCACCCCTCCACTTT
TRBD2 . TRBJ2-2 TRBV5-8 CASSRRLAGVLANTGELFF TGTGCCAGCAGCCGTAGACTAGCGGGGGTCCTCGCGAACACCGGGGAGCTGTTTTTT
TRBD1 once TRBJ1-2 TRBV6-5 CASSRTGFSLYGYTF TGTGCCAGCAGTCGGACAGGGTTTAGCCTCTATGGCTACACCTTC
TRBD1 few TRBJ1-5 TRBV19 CASAPGGQGDQPQHF TGTGCCAGTGCCCCAGGTGGACAGGGAGATCAGCCCCAGCATTTT
. . TRBJ2-1 TRBV6-4 CASSDSWSGVNEQFF TGTGCCAGCAGTGACTCGTGGTCAGGGGTGAATGAGCAGTTCTTC
. . TRBJ1-5 TRBV28 CASRPGGGGGQPQHF TGTGCCAGCAGGCCCGGGGGCGGGGGCGGTCAGCCCCAGCATTTT
. . TRBJ1-5 TRBV2 CASSAVTRGGNQPQHF TGTGCCAGCAGTGCGGTCACCCGGGGGGGCAATCAGCCCCAGCATTTT
TRBD1 . TRBJ1-2 TRBV23-1 CASSQKGPGQVIYGYTF TGCGCCAGCAGTCAAAAGGGGCCGGGACAGGTCATCTATGGCTACACCTTC
. once TRBJ1-6 TRBV28 CASSSGNSPLHF TGTGCCAGCAGTTCGGGGAATTCACCCCTCCACTTT
TRBD1 few TRBJ2-2 TRBV5-1 CASGTGEHPGELFF TGCGCCAGCGGCACAGGGGAACACCCCGGGGAGCTGTTTTTT
. . TRBJ1-1 TRBV24-1 CATSARGTEAFF TGTGCCACCAGTGCTAGGGGCACTGAAGCTTTCTTT
. . TRBJ2-1 TRBV6-2/TRBV6-3 CASSYEARVKIDEQFF TGTGCCAGCAGTTACGAAGCCAGGGTTAAAATCGATGAGCAGTTCTTC
. once TRBJ2-7 TRBV6-5 CASSTGHPSYEQYF TGTGCCAGCAGTACGGGACACCCATCCTACGAGCAGTACTTC
. once TRBJ1-2 TRBV28 CASSSRVRFSYGYTF TGTGCCAGCAGTTCGAGGGTTAGGTTTTCCTATGGCTACACCTTC